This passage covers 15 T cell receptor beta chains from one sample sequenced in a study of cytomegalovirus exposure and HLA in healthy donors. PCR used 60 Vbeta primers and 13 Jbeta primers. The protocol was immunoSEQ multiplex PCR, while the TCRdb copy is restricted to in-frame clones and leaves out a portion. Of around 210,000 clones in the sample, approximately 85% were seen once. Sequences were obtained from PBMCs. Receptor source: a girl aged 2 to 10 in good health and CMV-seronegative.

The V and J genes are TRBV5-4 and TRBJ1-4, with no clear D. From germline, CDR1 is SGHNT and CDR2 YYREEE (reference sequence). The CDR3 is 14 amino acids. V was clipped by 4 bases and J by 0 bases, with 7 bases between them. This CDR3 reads CASSRETTNEKLFF. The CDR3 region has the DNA TGTGCCAGCAGCCGCGAAACAACTAATGAAAAACTGTTTTTT.

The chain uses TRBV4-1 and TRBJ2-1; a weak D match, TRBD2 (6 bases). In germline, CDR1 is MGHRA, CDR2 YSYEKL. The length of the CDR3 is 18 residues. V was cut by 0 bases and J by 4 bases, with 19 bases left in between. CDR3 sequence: CASSQDRLLVRGYNEQFF. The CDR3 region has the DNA TGCGCCAGCAGCCAAGATCGTCTGCTAGTTCGGGGGTACAATGAGCAGTTCTTC.

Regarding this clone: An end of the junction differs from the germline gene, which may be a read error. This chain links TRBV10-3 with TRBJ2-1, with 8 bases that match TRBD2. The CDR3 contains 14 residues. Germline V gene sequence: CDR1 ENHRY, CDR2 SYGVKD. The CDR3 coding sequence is TGTGCCATCAGGGTCGCGGGAGGCCCCAATGAGCGGTTCTTC. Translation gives CAIRVAGGPNERFF.

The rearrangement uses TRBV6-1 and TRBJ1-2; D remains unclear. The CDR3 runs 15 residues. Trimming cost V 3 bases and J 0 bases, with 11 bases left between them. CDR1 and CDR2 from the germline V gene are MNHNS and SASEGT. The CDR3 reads CASSDGRRANYGYTF. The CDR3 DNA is TGTGCCAGCAGTGACGGACGGAGGGCTAACTATGGCTACACCTTC.

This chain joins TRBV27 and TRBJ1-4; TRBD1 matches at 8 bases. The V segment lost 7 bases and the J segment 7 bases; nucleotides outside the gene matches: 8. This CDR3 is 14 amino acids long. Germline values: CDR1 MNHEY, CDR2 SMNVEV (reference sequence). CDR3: CASMTQGASEKLFF. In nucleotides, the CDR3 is TGTGCCAGCATGACCCAGGGGGCGAGTGAAAAACTGTTTTTT.

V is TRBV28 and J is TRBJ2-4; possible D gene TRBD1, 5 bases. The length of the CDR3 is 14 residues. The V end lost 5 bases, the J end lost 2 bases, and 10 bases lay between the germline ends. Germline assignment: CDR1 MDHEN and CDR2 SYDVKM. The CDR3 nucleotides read TGTGCCAGCAGTCTTAAGGGGACCAAAAACATTCAGTACTTC. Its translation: CASSLKGTKNIQYF.

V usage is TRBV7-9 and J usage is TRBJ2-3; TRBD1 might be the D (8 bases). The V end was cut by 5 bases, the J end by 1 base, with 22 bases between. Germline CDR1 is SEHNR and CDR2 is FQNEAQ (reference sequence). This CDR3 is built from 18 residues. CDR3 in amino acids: CASSAGQGGGARTDTQYF. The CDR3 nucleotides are TGTGCCAGCAGCGCCGGACAGGGAGGGGGGGCACGCACAGATACGCAGTATTTT.

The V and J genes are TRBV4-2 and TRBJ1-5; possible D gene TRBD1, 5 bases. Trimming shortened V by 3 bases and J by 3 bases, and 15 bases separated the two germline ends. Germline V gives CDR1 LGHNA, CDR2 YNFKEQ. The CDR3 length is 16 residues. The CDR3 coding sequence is TGTGCCAGCAGCCAGGCCGGGACGGGGGACAATCAGCCCCAGCATTTT. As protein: CASSQAGTGDNQPQHF.

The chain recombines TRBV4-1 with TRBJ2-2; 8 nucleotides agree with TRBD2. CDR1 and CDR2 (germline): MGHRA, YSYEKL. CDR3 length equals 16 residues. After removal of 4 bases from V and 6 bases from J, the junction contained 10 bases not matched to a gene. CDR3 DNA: TGCGCCAGCAGCCGATACAGCGGGGGTGGGGCCGGGGAGCTGTTTTTT. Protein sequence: CASSRYSGGGAGELFF.

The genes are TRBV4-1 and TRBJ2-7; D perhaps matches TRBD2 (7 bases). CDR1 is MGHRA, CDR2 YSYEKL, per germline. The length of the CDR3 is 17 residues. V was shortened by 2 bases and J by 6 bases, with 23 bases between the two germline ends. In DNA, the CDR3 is TGCGCCAGCAGCCAAAAGAGCCTCGGCCGGGGGGCGGGCGAGCAGTACTTC. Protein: CASSQKSLGRGAGEQYF.

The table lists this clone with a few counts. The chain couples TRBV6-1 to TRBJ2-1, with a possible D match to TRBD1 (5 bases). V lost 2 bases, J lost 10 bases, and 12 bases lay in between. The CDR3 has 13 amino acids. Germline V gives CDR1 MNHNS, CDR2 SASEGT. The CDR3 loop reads CASSERSRTEQFF. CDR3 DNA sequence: TGTGCCAGCAGTGAAAGGAGTCGGACAGAGCAGTTCTTC.

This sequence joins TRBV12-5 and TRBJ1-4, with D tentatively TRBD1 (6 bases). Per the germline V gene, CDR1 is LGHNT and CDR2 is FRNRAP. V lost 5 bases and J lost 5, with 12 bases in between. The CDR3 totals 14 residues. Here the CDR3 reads CASGPGQKNEKLFF. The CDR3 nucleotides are TGTGCTAGTGGTCCCGGACAGAAAAATGAAAAACTGTTTTTT.

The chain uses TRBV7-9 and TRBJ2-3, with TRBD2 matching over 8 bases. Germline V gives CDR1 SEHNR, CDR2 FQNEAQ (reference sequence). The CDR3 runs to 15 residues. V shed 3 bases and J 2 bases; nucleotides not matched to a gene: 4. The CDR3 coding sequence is TGTGCCAGCAGCTTCAGTAGCGGGGTCACAGATACGCAGTATTTT. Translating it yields CASSFSSGVTDTQYF. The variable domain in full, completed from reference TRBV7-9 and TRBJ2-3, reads DTGVSQNPRHKITKRGQNVTFRCDPISEHNRLYWYRQTLGQGPEFLTYFQNEAQLEKSRLLSDRFSAERPKGSFSTLEIQRTEQGDSAMYLCASSFSSGVTDTQYFGPGTRLTVL.

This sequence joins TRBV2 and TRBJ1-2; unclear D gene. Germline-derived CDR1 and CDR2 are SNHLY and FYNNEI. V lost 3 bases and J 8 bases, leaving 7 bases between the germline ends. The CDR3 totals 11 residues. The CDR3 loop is CASSEIEGYTF. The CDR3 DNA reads TGTGCCAGCAGTGAGATAGAGGGCTACACCTTC.

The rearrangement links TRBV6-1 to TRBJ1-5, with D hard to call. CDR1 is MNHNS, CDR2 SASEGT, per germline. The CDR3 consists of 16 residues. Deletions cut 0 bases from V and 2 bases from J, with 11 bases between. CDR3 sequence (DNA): TGTGCCAGCAGTGAAGCGCGTCGAACCGGCAATCAGCCCCAGCATTTT. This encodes CASSEARRTGNQPQHF.